Listed below are T cell receptor beta chains from one sample, sequenced in a study of T cells in Graves' hyperthyroidism and ophthalmopathy. TCRdb redid the calling of the multiplex PCR reads with MiXCR, one entry per CDR3 protein. The sample consists of over 250,000 distinct CDR3 sequences, about 25% of them appearing once. The sequenced sample consisted of blood. The receptors stem from a man in his forties with Graves' hyperthyroidism that later progressed to Graves' ophthalmopathy. The CDR3 runs from the conserved cysteine through the conserved F or W. Each record gives: V gene, clone size, J gene, D gene, CDR3 protein, CDR3 DNA. The D gene is left open where the match is weak. Clone size is not always given. Where it is, it says once, few, many or a class for expanded clones.

>TRBV9|many|TRBJ1-1|NA
CASSVEGMNTEAFF
TGTGCCAGCAGCGTAGAAGGCATGAACACTGAAGCTTTCTTT
>TRBV5-5|many|TRBJ2-7|NA
CASSPHSGWAYEQYF
TGTGCCAGCAGCCCCCACTCCGGGTGGGCCTACGAGCAGTACTTC
>TRBV3-1|many|TRBJ2-1|NA
CASSRLRMRNEQFF
TGTGCCAGCAGCCGGTTAAGAATGCGGAATGAGCAGTTCTTC
>TRBV6-2/TRBV6-3|NA|TRBJ2-2|NA
CASKPGWATGELFF
TGTGCCAGCAAGCCCGGTTGGGCAACCGGGGAGCTGTTTTTT
>TRBV15|NA|TRBJ2-7|NA
CATSRLEESHEQYF
TGTGCCACCAGCAGATTAGAGGAATCCCACGAGCAGTACTTC
>TRBV6-2/TRBV6-3|NA|TRBJ2-7|NA
CASSSAGGSYEQYF
TGTGCCAGCAGTTCCGCAGGGGGGTCCTACGAGCAGTACTTC
>TRBV30|many|TRBJ2-7|TRBD2
CAWSVVPGGPCF
TGTGCCTGGAGTGTTGTTCCGGGAGGGCCCTGCTTC
>TRBV11-1|few|TRBJ1-1|NA
CASSLGTVMNTEAFF
TGTGCCAGCAGCTTAGGGACAGTCATGAACACTGAAGCTTTCTTT
>TRBV20-1|NA|TRBJ1-1|TRBD1
CSASRDRALTAFF
TGCAGTGCCTCCCGGGACAGGGCTTTGACTGCTTTCTTT
>TRBV24-1|many|TRBJ2-7|NA
CATSDSAPTALYEQYF
TGTGCCACCAGTGATTCGGCTCCCACGGCACTTTACGAGCAGTACTTC
>TRBV6-5|many|TRBJ2-5|TRBD1
CASSYSHPGQGVETQYF
TGTGCCAGCAGTTACTCGCATCCGGGACAGGGGGTAGAGACCCAGTACTTC
>TRBV18|many|TRBJ2-5|NA
CASSPDVSETQYF
TGTGCCAGCTCACCCGACGTTTCGGAGACCCAGTACTTC
>TRBV20-1|NA|TRBJ1-5|NA
CSASSVGRKNQPQHF
TGCAGTGCTTCCAGTGTGGGGAGGAAGAATCAGCCCCAGCATTTT
>TRBV9|few|TRBJ1-2|NA
CASSPTSGANYGYTF
TGTGCCAGCAGCCCCACTTCGGGAGCTAACTATGGCTACACCTTC
>TRBV18|many|TRBJ2-7|NA
CASSPETSSNEQYF
TGTGCCAGCTCACCAGAGACTAGTTCGAACGAGCAGTACTTC
>TRBV20-1|many|TRBJ2-7|NA
CSARDPRRKGFYEQYF
TGCAGTGCTAGAGATCCCAGGAGAAAGGGGTTTTATGAGCAGTACTTC
>TRBV4-1|few|TRBJ2-5|NA
CASSHELGSYQETQYF
TGCGCCAGCAGCCACGAACTAGGATCATACCAAGAGACCCAGTACTTC
>TRBV11-2|few|TRBJ2-7|TRBD2
CASSLEGLFNPREQYF
TGTGCCAGCAGCTTAGAGGGACTATTTAACCCACGCGAGCAGTACTTC
>TRBV7-3|NA|TRBJ1-1|NA
CASSFTLTENTEAFF
TGTGCCAGCAGCTTTACGTTGACAGAGAACACTGAAGCTTTCTTT
>TRBV5-1|few|TRBJ1-3|NA
CASSTLGTGNTIYF
TGCGCCAGCAGCACCCTTGGGACTGGAAACACCATATATTTT
>TRBV30|many|TRBJ1-2|NA
CAWSVPVQGRGYTF
TGTGCCTGGAGTGTACCGGTCCAGGGTCGAGGCTACACCTTC
>TRBV30|few|TRBJ2-2|TRBD1
CAWSVQGAPPGELFF
TGTGCCTGGTCTGTGCAGGGGGCGCCCCCCGGGGAGCTGTTTTTT
>TRBV20-1|many|TRBJ1-1|TRBD1
CSARNRGGPEAFF
TGCAGTGCTAGAAACAGGGGGGGCCCTGAAGCTTTCTTT
>TRBV6-2/TRBV6-3|NA|TRBJ2-2|TRBD2
CASLTRASGNTGELFF
TGTGCCAGCTTAACTCGGGCTAGCGGGAACACCGGGGAGCTGTTTTTT
>TRBV19|many|TRBJ2-7|NA
CASSPSTSYEQYF
TGTGCCAGTTCCCCTTCTACCTCCTACGAGCAGTACTTC
>TRBV15|NA|TRBJ2-5|TRBD2
CATSRKLAGGPETQYF
TGTGCCACCAGCAGGAAACTAGCGGGAGGGCCCGAGACCCAGTACTTC
>TRBV20-1|many|TRBJ2-2|TRBD2
CSAAGLAGVTGELFF
TGCAGTGCAGCTGGACTAGCGGGAGTTACCGGGGAGCTGTTTTTT
>TRBV28|many|TRBJ1-2|NA
CASSSPGQTNYGYTF
TGTGCCAGCAGCTCCCCTGGACAGACTAACTATGGCTACACCTTC
>TRBV12-3/TRBV12-4|many|TRBJ2-2|NA
CARMLDTGELFF
TGTGCCAGGATGTTGGACACCGGGGAGCTGTTTTTT
>TRBV20-1|many|TRBJ2-5|NA
CSARRGAAQETQYF
TGCAGTGCTAGGCGCGGGGCAGCCCAAGAGACCCAGTACTTC
>TRBV27|many|TRBJ1-1|NA
CASSLVFVVGGTEAFF
TGTGCCAGCAGTTTGGTGTTTGTCGTCGGCGGGACTGAAGCTTTCTTT
>TRBV12-3/TRBV12-4|many|TRBJ2-2|TRBD2
CASSLAMTSGRFAGELFF
TGTGCCAGCAGTTTAGCCATGACTAGCGGGAGATTTGCCGGGGAGCTGTTTTTT
>TRBV15|many|TRBJ2-2|NA
CATSRQPTDTGELFF
TGTGCCACCAGCAGACAGCCTACGGACACCGGGGAGCTGTTTTTT
>TRBV6-5|once|TRBJ1-1|NA
CASSFLTGTAFF
TGTGCCAGCAGTTTCCTAACGGGTACGGCTTTCTTT
>TRBV6-1|many|TRBJ1-3|NA
CASSVSWEFHSGNTIYF
TGTGCCAGCAGTGTATCTTGGGAGTTTCACTCTGGAAACACCATATATTTT
>TRBV6-5|NA|TRBJ2-7|TRBD1
CASSYSRGTGVSYEQYF
TGTGCCAGCAGTTACTCGAGGGGCACAGGGGTTTCGTACGAGCAGTACTTC
>TRBV27|NA|TRBJ1-2|TRBD1
CAGSPWTGTGDGYTF
TGTGCCGGCAGTCCTTGGACAGGGACAGGGGATGGCTACACCTTC
>TRBV6-5|NA|TRBJ2-7|TRBD1
CASSLYRGLLYEQYF
TGTGCCAGCAGTTTATACAGGGGGCTATTATACGAGCAGTACTTC
>TRBV2|many|TRBJ2-5|NA
CASIGNGETQYF
TGTGCCAGCATTGGGAACGGAGAGACCCAGTACTTC
>TRBV28|many|TRBJ2-7|TRBD2
CASSFSSGSGYEQYF
TGTGCCAGCAGTTTTTCAAGCGGGAGTGGCTACGAGCAGTACTTC
>TRBV6-2/TRBV6-3|few|TRBJ2-2|NA
CASSYSEAGELFF
TGTGCCAGCAGTTACTCTGAAGCCGGGGAGCTGTTTTTT
>TRBV5-1|NA|TRBJ2-7|NA
CASSLAVGVSSYEQYF
TGCGCCAGCAGCTTGGCCGTGGGGGTGAGCTCCTACGAGCAGTACTTC
>TRBV6-1|NA|TRBJ2-2|NA
CASRRSAAGELFF
TGTGCCAGCAGGAGGAGTGCCGCCGGGGAGCTGTTTTTT
>TRBV2|many|TRBJ2-7|TRBD2
CASSATSGRSYEQYF
TGTGCCAGCAGCGCAACTAGCGGGAGAAGCTACGAGCAGTACTTC
>TRBV19|many|TRBJ2-2|NA
CATKGGIITGELFF
TGTGCCACTAAGGGGGGGATAATCACCGGGGAGCTGTTTTTT
>TRBV3-1|NA|TRBJ2-7|NA
CASSQSPGLRVQYF
TGTGCCAGCAGCCAATCACCGGGACTCAGGGTGCAGTACTTC
>TRBV3-1|NA|TRBJ1-5|TRBD1
CASSPGQSYNQPQHF
TGTGCCAGCAGCCCGGGACAGAGTTACAATCAGCCCCAGCATTTT
>TRBV19|many|TRBJ2-5|TRBD2
CASSILSASGRETQYF
TGTGCCAGTAGTATTCTCTCGGCTAGCGGGAGAGAGACCCAGTACTTC
>TRBV28|NA|TRBJ2-7|TRBD1
CASSLRGQGYEQYF
TGTGCCAGCAGTTTAAGGGGACAGGGTTACGAGCAGTACTTC
>TRBV30|many|TRBJ1-1|NA
CAWRYGGSAFF
TGTGCCTGGAGGTACGGGGGAAGCGCTTTCTTT
>TRBV2|many|TRBJ2-3|TRBD1
CASGGQGPGDTQYF
TGTGCCAGCGGAGGACAGGGCCCGGGAGATACGCAGTATTTT
>TRBV10-3|many|TRBJ2-5|NA
CAISDSYQETQYF
TGTGCCATCAGTGATAGTTACCAAGAGACCCAGTACTTC
>TRBV18|many|TRBJ2-5|NA
CASSPLEETQYF
TGTGCCAGCTCACCACTCGAAGAGACCCAGTACTTC
>TRBV6-1|many|TRBJ1-1|NA
CASSESLYTEAFF
TGTGCCAGCAGTGAATCTCTTTACACTGAAGCTTTCTTT
>TRBV6-5|many|TRBJ1-5|TRBD1
CASSYTGGGGQPQHF
TGTGCCAGCAGTTATACAGGGGGCGGTGGTCAGCCCCAGCATTTT
>TRBV29-1|many|TRBJ2-7|NA
CSVEVGRGGEQYF
TGCAGCGTTGAAGTAGGACGTGGTGGCGAGCAGTACTTC
>TRBV5-1|many|TRBJ2-7|NA
CASSSGVEQYF
TGCGCCAGCAGCTCAGGGGTCGAGCAGTACTTC